This TCR beta chain came from a study of beta chain features in type 1 diabetes. Study as a whole: There were around 110 million sorted cells examined across all samples. Study-wide findings and caveats: Individuals with type 1 diabetes displayed fewer insertions and more deletions at VDJ junctions.

This clone was seen just once. What it binds is not known. The isolated RNA, all of it, was reverse transcribed, so expressed TCRB transcripts were what got sequenced. Some clones are missing from TCRdb's copy, which holds only in-frame ones; the method was immunoSEQ multiplex PCR. The table has under 950,000 clones, 15% to 20% seen once. Every single donor gave one heparinised blood draw, and these averaged approximately 100 mL. CD45RO/CCR7/CD25/CD127/CD95/CD27 staining was used to isolate CD4+ naive, central memory, regulatory and stem cell-like memory cells by sorting. Per germline, CDR1 SGHAT and CDR2 FQNNGV. The CDR3 is 15 residues long. Trimming cost V 5 bases and J 0 bases, with 14 bases left between them.

This clonotype was sampled from a woman in her late teens or twenties in good health. This rearrangement joins TRBV11-2 to TRBJ2-7; D is unresolved. What was sequenced was naive CD4+ T cells from blood. This CDR3 reads CASSLSSASSYEQYF. The CDR3 nucleotides are TGTGCCAGCAGCCTCTCCAGTGCCAGCTCCTACGAGCAGTACTTC. Using reference TRBV11-2 and TRBJ2-7 for the parts outside the CDR3, the full variable domain is EAGVAQSPRYKIIEKRQSVAFWCNPISGHATLYWYQQILGQGPKLLIQFQNNGVVDDSQLPKDRFSAERLKGVDSTLKIQPAKLEDSAVYLCASSLSSASSYEQYFGPGTRLTVT.